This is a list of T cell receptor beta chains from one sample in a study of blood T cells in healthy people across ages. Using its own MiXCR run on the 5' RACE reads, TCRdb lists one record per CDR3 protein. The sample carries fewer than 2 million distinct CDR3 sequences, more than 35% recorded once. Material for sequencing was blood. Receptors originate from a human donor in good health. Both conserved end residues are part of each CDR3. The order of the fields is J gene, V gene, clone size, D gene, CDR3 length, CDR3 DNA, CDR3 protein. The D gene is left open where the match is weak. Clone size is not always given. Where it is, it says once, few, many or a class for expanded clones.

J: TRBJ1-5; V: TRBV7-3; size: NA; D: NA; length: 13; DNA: TGTGCCAGCAGCCCAGGGATAGAAGAGACCCAGCATTTT; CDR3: CASSPGIEETQHF
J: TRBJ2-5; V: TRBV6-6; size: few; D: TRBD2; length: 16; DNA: TGTGCCAGCAGTTACTCTCCGGGACTAGCGCAAGAGACCCAGTACTTC; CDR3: CASSYSPGLAQETQYF
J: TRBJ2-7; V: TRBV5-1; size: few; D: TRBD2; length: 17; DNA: TGCGCCAGCAGCTTGGGGACTAGCGGGGCATACTCCTACGAGCAGTACTTC; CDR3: CASSLGTSGAYSYEQYF
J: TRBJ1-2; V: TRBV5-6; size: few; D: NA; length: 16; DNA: TGTGCCAGCAGCCTTCGGCGGGGGCACTCTAACTATGGCTACACCTTC; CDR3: CASSLRRGHSNYGYTF
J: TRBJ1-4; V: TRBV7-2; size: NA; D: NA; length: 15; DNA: TGTGCCAGCAGCCCTCAACAGGGTGGTTGGGAAAAACTGTTTTTT; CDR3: CASSPQQGGWEKLFF
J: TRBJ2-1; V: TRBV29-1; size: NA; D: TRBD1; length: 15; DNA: TGCAGCGGACGGGACAGGCCTGGCTCCTACAATGAGCAGTTCTTC; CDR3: CSGRDRPGSYNEQFF
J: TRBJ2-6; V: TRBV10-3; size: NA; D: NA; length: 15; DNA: TGTGCCACCACCGAACTAGCATCCGGGGCCAACGTCCTGACTTTC; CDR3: CATTELASGANVLTF
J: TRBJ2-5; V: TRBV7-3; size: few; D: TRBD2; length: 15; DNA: TGTGCCAGCAGCTACCTCCGGGGGGGGAGGGAGACCCAGTACTTC; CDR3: CASSYLRGGRETQYF
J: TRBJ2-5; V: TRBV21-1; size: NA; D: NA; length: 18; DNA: TGTGCCAGTAGCAATAAAGAATGGGGCATACCGTCCCAAGAGACCCAGTACTTC; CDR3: CASSNKEWGIPSQETQYF
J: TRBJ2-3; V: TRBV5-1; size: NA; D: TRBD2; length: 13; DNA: TGCGCCAGCAGCTTGGCGCTAGCGGGTGGATGGTATTTT; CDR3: CASSLALAGGWYF
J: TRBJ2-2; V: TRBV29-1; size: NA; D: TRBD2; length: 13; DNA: TGCAACGTTGGGAGGGTGAACACCGGGGAGCTGTTTTTT; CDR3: CNVGRVNTGELFF
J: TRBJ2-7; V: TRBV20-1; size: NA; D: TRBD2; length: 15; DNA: TGCAGTGCTAGAGAAAGGATCAGCGGGAACTACGAGCAGTACTTC; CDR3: CSARERISGNYEQYF
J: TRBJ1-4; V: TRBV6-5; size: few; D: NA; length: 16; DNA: TGTGCCAGCAGTTACTCGGGCCGCGCCGGACGTGAAAAACTGTTTTTT; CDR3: CASSYSGRAGREKLFF
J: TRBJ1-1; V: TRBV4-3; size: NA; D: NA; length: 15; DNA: TGCGCCAGCAGCCAAGGACAGTACATGAACACTGAAGCTTTCTTT; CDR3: CASSQGQYMNTEAFF
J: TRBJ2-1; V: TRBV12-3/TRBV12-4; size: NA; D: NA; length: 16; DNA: TGTGCCAGCAGTTTTGTGGGGGGCGGAACCTACAATGAGCAGTTCTTC; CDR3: CASSFVGGGTYNEQFF
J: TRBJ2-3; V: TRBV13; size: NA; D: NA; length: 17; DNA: TGTGCCAGCAGCTTAAGACTCAGCGAAGGTCGCACAGATACGCAGTATTTT; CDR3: CASSLRLSEGRTDTQYF
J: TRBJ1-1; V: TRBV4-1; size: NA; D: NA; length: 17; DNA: TGCGCCAGCAGCCAAGTCTTAGAGTCTATTGGGGACACTGAAGCTTTCTTT; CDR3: CASSQVLESIGDTEAFF
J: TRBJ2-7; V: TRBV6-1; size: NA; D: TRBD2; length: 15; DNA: TGTGCCAGTAGGACTAGCGGGGTCACCTCCTACGAGCAGTACTTC; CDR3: CASRTSGVTSYEQYF
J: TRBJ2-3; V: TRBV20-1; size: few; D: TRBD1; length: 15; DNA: TGCAGTGTCACCAGGGGGCTTGCTGACACAGATACGCAGTATTTT; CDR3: CSVTRGLADTDTQYF
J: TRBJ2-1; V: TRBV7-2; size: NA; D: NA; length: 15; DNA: TGTGCCAGCAGCTTAGTCTCAGGCCAGTACAATGAGCAGTTCTTC; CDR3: CASSLVSGQYNEQFF
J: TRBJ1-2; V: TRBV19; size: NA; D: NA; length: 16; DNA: TGTGCCAGTAGTATAGATCGCTGGGAAGAATACTATGGCTACACCTTC; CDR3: CASSIDRWEEYYGYTF
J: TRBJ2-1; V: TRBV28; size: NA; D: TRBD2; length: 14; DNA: TGTGCCAGCATGACTAGCGGGGGGGAGGATGAGCAGTTCTTC; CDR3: CASMTSGGEDEQFF
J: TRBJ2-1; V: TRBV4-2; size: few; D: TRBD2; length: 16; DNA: TGTGCCAGCAGCCAAGCGGCTAGCGGGGACTACAATGAGCAGTTCTTC; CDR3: CASSQAASGDYNEQFF
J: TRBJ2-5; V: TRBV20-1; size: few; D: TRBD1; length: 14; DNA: TGCAGTGCTTACTTCGGACAGGGGATTACTGAGCAGTACTTC; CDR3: CSAYFGQGITEQYF
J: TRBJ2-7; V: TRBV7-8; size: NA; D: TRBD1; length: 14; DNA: TGTGCCAGCAGCACAGACAGGGTAGCCTACGAGCAGTACTTC; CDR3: CASSTDRVAYEQYF
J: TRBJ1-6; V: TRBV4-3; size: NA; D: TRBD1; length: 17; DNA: TGCGCCAGCAGCTCTCTCCCGGACAGGATACTTGATTCACCCCTCCACTTT; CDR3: CASSSLPDRILDSPLHF
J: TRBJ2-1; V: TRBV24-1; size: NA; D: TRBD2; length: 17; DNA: TGTGCCACCAGTGACCTTACTAGCGGGGGGGGCCAGCCTGAGCAGTTCTTC; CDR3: CATSDLTSGGGQPEQFF
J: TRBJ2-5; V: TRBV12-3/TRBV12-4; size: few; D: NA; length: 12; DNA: TGTGCCAGCAGAAAAGTAGAGGAGACCCAGTACTTC; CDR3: CASRKVEETQYF
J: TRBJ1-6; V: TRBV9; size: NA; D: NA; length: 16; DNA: TGTGCCAGCAGCGTAGGGCCCAGCTCCTATAATTCACCCCTCCACTTT; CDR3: CASSVGPSSYNSPLHF
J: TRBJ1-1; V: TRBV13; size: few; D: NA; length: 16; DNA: TGTGCCAGCAGCTTAGGTGGTCGGGGAGTGAACACTGAAGCTTTCTTT; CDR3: CASSLGGRGVNTEAFF
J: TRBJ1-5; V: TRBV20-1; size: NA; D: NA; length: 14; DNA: TGCAGTGCAGCACACTTAAATAGCAATCAGCCCCAGCATTTT; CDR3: CSAAHLNSNQPQHF
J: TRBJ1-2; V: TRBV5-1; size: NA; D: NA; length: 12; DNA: TGCGCCAGCAGCTTAGACCAACTTGGCTACACCTTC; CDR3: CASSLDQLGYTF
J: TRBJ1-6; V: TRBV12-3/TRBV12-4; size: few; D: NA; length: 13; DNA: TGTGCCAGCAGTCCTCAGACCAATTCACCCCTCCACTTT; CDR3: CASSPQTNSPLHF
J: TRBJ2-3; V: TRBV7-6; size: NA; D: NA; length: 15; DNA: TGTGCCAGCAGCTTAGCTGTGACACCCGAGGGGACGCAGTATTTT; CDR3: CASSLAVTPEGTQYF
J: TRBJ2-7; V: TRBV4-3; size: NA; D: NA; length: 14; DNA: TGCGCCAGCAGCCAATGGGGTGGGGACTACGAGCAGTACTTC; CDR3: CASSQWGGDYEQYF
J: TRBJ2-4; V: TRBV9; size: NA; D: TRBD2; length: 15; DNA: TGTGCCAGCAGCGTTGGGACTAGCGGGGGGGGTGAGCAGTACTTC; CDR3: CASSVGTSGGGEQYF
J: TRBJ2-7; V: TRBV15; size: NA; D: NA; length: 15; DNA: TGTGCCACCAGCAGAGCCGATGGCCTAGAGGACGAGCAGTACTTC; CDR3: CATSRADGLEDEQYF
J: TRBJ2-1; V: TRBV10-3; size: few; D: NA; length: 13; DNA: TGTGCCATCACAAGTCCAGCAAAAGATGAGCAGTTCTTC; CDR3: CAITSPAKDEQFF
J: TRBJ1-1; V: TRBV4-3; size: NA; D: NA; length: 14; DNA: TGCGCCAGCAGCCATCCGGGAAGGGCTACTGAAGCTTTCTTT; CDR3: CASSHPGRATEAFF
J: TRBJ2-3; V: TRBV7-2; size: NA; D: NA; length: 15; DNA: TGTGCCAGCAGCTTAGCCACCGCACTTGGGGATACGCAGTATTTT; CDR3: CASSLATALGDTQYF
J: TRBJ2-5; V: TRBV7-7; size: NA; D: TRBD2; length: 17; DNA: TGTGCCAGCAGCTTAGGGGCCCTAGCGGGGGGCTGGGAGACCCAGTACTTC; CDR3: CASSLGALAGGWETQYF